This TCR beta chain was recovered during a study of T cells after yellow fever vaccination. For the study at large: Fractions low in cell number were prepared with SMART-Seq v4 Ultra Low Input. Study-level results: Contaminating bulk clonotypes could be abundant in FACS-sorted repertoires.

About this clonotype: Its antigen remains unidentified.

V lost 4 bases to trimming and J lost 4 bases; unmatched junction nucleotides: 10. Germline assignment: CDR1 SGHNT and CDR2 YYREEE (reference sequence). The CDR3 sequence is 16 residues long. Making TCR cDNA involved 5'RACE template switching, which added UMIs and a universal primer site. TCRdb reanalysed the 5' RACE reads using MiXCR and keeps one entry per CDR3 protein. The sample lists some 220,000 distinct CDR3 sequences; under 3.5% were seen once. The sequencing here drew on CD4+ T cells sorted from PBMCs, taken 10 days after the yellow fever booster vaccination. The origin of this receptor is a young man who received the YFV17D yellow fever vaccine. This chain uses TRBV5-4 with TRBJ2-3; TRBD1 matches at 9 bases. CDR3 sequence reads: CASSPSGDRAADTQYF. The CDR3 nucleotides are TGTGCCAGCAGCCCCTCCGGGGACAGGGCAGCAGATACGCAGTATTTT.